These T cell receptor beta chains were read from a single sample in a study of blood T cells in healthy people across ages. TCRdb re-called the 5' RACE reads with MiXCR, one entry per CDR3 protein. Here the sample spans approximately 1.5 million distinct CDR3 sequences, roughly 43% being singletons. Sequenced: blood. These receptors came from a young woman in good health. CDR3s include the opening cysteine and the closing phenylalanine or tryptophan.

j_call v_call cdr3_aa
TRBJ2-4 TRBV7-2 CASSSGWGQGNIQYF
TRBJ1-4 TRBV24-1 CATRGPATRGEKLFF
TRBJ2-1 TRBV12-3/TRBV12-4 CASSSGQYNEQFF
TRBJ2-2 TRBV6-2/TRBV6-3 CASGLGFPGELFF
TRBJ2-1 TRBV7-9 CASSLGWEYNEQFF
TRBJ2-5 TRBV7-7 CASSPRGQHTQETQYF
TRBJ1-1 TRBV6-2/TRBV6-3 CASRRGGPSMNTEAFF
TRBJ2-2 TRBV2 CASRKKGARNTGELFF
TRBJ1-2 TRBV6-6 CASSQQTGGPRGYTF
TRBJ2-7 TRBV12-3/TRBV12-4 CASSSATGSSYEQYF
TRBJ1-2 TRBV27 CASSLPGPDGYTF
NA TRBV5-1 CASNNPVGSGETQYF
TRBJ2-1 TRBV7-9 CASNQGVTSRGPNEQFF
TRBJ2-2 TRBV13 CASSPRPGELFF
TRBJ2-3 TRBV6-2/TRBV6-3 CASRTTLDTDTQYF
TRBJ2-3 TRBV28 CASSSTGAFRTSSTDTQYF
TRBJ2-7 TRBV4-2 CASSQVPYEQYF
TRBJ1-2 TRBV14 CASSQLDSPGYGCTF
TRBJ2-7 TRBV20-1 CSVKAGTYEQYF
TRBJ1-1 TRBV29-1 CSVLLRYTEAFF
TRBJ2-6 TRBV5-4 CASSLSISGANVLTF
TRBJ2-5 TRBV20-1 CSAIHTLMKTQYF
TRBJ2-3 TRBV7-2 CASSFDWITDTQYF
TRBJ1-6 TRBV4-2 CASSPNLGKGSSSYNSPLHF
TRBJ2-7 TRBV5-1 CASSWGTGKISNYEQYF
TRBJ1-2 TRBV20-1 CSARVPVPNYGYTF
TRBJ2-3 TRBV5-1 CASTKLGAGPDTQYF
TRBJ2-7 TRBV6-2/TRBV6-3 CASSKTENYEQYF
TRBJ2-2 TRBV20-1 CSARRTGRGNTGELFF
TRBJ1-1 TRBV7-9 CASSRRQTGDEAFF
TRBJ1-1 TRBV7-9 CASSLATTEAFF
TRBJ2-3 TRBV6-4 CASSPGLAGGSDTQYF
TRBJ2-3 TRBV7-2 CASSLIAGEGNTQYF
TRBJ1-4 TRBV9 CASSVIGTGKLFF
TRBJ1-1 TRBV7-8 CASLGLGRRTEAFF
TRBJ1-2 TRBV29-1 CSVEEEGGLGGYTF
TRBJ1-1 TRBV7-9 CARFRVDSNTEAFF
TRBJ1-2 TRBV25-1 CATHSGTLFDGYTF